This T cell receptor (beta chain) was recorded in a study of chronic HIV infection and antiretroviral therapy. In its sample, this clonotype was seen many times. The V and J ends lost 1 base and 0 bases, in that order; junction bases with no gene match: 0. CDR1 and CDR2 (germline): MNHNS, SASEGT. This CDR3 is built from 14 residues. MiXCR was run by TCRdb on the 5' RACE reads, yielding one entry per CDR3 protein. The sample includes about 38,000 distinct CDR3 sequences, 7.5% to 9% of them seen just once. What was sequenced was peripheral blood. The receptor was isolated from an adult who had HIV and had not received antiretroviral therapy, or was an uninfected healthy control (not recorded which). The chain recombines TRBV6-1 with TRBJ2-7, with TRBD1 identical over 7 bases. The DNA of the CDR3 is TGTGCCAGCAGTGAAGGGGACAGCTCCTACGAGCAGTACTTC. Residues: CASSEGDSSYEQYF.